The clone carrying this TCR beta chain was seen repeatedly, ten times or more. What it recognizes is unknown. Read coverage stops 3 residues before the CDR3 terminus; the germline J gene supplies the remainder. V lost 2 bases to trimming and J lost 2 bases; unmatched junction nucleotides: 3. The CDR3 covers 15 residues. The germline V gene has CDR1 SGHTA and CDR2 FQGTGA. This record comes from a study of T cell clonality in common variable immunodeficiency. Profiling relied on immunoSEQ multiplex PCR, and the TCRdb table lists in-frame clones only, not all of them. The sample has approximately 35,000 clones, none seen only once; the top ten hold roughly 6.1%. Blood came from CVID subjects not ill and not taking immunomodulatory or immunosuppressive medication. Heparinized whole blood, about 4.5 to 9 ml, came from each donor. Broader study findings: TCRbeta clonality was increased in CVID versus healthy controls. Fewer deletions and N-nucleotide insertions were reportedly seen in common variable immunodeficiency TCR beta sequences. Shared TCRbeta clones were fewer between CVID subjects than controls.

The sample consisted of peripheral blood mononuclear cells. The chain uses TRBV7-3 and TRBJ2-3, with 8 bases fitting TRBD2. This receptor was taken from a human donor with common variable immunodeficiency. CDR3 DNA, as far as it was read: TGTGCCAGCAGCTTAGCGGGGGGTCACACAGATACG. As protein: CASSLAGGHTDT. The whole CDR3 protein is CASSLAGGHTDTQYF.